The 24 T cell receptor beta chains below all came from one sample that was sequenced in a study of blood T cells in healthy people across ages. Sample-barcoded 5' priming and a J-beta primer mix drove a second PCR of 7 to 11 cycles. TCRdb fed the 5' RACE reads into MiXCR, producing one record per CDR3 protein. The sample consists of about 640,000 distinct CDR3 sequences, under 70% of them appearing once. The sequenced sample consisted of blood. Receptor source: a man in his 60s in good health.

CDR3 nucleotide sequence: TGTGCCACCAGCAGAAATCCAGACAGGCCGTCCCAAGAGACCCAGTACTTC. Translation: CATSRNPDRPSQETQYF. The chain uses TRBV15 and TRBJ2-5, with D maybe TRBD1 (6 bases). Trimming took 2 bases from V and 1 from J, leaving 17 bases between them. Germline assignment: CDR1 LNHNV and CDR2 YYDKDF (reference sequence). The CDR3 length is 17 residues.

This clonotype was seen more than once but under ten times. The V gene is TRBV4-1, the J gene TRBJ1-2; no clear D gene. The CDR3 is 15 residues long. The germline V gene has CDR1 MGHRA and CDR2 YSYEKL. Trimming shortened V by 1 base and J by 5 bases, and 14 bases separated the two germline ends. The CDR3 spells CASSQGEALGYGYTF. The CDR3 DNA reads TGCGCCAGCAGCCAAGGCGAAGCCCTTGGGTATGGCTACACCTTC.

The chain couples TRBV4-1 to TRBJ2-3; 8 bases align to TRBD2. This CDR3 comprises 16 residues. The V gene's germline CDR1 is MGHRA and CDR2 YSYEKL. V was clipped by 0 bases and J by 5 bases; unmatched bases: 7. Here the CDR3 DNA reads TGCGCCAGCAGCCAAGACTGGCGGGGGGCTAAAGATACGCAGTATTTT. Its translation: CASSQDWRGAKDTQYF.

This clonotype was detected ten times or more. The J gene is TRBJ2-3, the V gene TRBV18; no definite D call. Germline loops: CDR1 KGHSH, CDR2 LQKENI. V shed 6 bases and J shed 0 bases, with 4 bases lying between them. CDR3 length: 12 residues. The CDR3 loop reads CASSDSTDTQYF. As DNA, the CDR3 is TGTGCCAGCTCTGATAGCACAGATACGCAGTATTTT.

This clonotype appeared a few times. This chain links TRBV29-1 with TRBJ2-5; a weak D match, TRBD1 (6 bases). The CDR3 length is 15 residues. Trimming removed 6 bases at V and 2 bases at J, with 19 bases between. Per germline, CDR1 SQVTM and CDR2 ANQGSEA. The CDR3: CSVLTGNSVQETQYF. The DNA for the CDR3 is TGCAGCGTCCTAACAGGGAACAGTGTACAAGAGACCCAGTACTTC.

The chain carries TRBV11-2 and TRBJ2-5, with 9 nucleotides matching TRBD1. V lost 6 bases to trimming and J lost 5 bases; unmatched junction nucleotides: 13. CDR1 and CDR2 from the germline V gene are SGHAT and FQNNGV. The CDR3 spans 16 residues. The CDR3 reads CASRPRGDRVFETQYF. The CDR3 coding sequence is TGTGCCAGCAGACCGAGGGGGGACAGGGTGTTTGAGACCCAGTACTTC.

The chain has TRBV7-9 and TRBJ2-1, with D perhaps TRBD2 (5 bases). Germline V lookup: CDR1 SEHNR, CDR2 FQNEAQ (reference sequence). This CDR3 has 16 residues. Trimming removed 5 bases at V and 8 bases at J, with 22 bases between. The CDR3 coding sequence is TGTGCCAGCAGCCCCTCCGATGCTGGAGGTCGAGATGAGCAGTTCTTC. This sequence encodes CASSPSDAGGRDEQFF.

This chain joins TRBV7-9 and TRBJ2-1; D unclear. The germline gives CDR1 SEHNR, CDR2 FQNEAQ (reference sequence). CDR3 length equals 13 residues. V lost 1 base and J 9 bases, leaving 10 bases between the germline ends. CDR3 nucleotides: TGTGCCAGCAGCTTAGTGTCAGCCGGTGAGCAGTTCTTC. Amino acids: CASSLVSAGEQFF.

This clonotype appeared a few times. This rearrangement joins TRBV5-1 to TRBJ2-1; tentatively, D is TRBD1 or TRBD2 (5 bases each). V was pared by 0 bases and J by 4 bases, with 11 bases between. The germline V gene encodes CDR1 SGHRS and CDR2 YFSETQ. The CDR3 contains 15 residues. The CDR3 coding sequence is TGCGCCAGCAGCTTGGCCCCGGGGCAGTACAATGAGCAGTTCTTC. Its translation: CASSLAPGQYNEQFF. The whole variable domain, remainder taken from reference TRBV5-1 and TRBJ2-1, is KAGVTQTPRYLIKTRGQQVTLSCSPISGHRSVSWYQQTPGQGLQFLFEYFSETQRNKGNFPGRFSGRQFSNSRSEMNVSTLELGDSALYLCASSLAPGQYNEQFFGPGTRLTVL.

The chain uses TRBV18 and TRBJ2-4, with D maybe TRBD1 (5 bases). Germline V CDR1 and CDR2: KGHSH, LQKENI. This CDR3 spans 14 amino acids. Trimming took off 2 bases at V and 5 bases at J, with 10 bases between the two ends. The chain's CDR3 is CASSPDSPENIQYF. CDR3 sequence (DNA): TGTGCCAGCTCACCAGACAGCCCCGAAAACATTCAGTACTTC.

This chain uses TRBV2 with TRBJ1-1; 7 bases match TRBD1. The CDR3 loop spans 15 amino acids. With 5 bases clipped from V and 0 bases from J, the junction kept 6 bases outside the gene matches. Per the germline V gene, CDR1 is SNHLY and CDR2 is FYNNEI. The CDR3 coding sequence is TGTGCCAGCAGTCCACAGGGGATACTGAACACTGAAGCTTTCTTT. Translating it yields CASSPQGILNTEAFF.

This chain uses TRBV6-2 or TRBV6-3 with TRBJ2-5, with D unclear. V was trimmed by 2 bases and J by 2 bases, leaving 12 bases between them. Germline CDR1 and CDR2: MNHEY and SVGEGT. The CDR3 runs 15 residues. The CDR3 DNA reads TGTGCCAGCAGTTACGACGGCCCTCTACAAGAGACCCAGTACTTC. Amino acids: CASSYDGPLQETQYF.

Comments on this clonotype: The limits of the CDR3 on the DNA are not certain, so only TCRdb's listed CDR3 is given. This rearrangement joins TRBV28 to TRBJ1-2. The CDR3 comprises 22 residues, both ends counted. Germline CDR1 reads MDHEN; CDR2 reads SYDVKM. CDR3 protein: CATSNTEIVLAQVARTGYGYTF.

The CDR3 is CSAGGIAYEQYF. For the CDR3, the DNA is TGCAGCGCGGGGGGAATCGCCTACGAGCAGTACTTC. V and J are TRBV29-1 and TRBJ2-7; TRBD2 matches 7 bases. Trimming cost V 7 bases and J 2 bases; bases outside gene matches: 5. CDR3 length: 12 amino acids. CDR1 and CDR2 from the germline V gene are SQVTM and ANQGSEA.

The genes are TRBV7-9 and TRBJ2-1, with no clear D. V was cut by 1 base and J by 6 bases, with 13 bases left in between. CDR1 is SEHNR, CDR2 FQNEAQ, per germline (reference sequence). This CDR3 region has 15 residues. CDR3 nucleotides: TGTGCCAGCAGCTTAGGGGCAACTCCAAGCAATGAGCAGTTCTTC. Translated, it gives CASSLGATPSNEQFF.

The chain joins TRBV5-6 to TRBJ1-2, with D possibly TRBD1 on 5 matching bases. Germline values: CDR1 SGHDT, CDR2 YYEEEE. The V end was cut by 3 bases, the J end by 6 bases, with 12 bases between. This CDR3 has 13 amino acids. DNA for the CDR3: TGTGCCAGCAGCTGGGACCCCCAAGATGGCTACACCTTC. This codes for CASSWDPQDGYTF.

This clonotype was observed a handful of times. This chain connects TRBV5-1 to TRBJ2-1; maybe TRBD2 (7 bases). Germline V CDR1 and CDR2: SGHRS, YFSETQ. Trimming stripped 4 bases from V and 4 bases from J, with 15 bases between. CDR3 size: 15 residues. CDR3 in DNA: TGCGCCAGCAGCGATCCCGGGGGGCCTTACAATGAGCAGTTCTTC. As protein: CASSDPGGPYNEQFF.

CDR3 DNA sequence: TGTGCCAGCAGCTTAGCGTTGGATGGGAGGGAGACCCAGTACTTC. Translating gives CASSLALDGRETQYF. The chain joins TRBV7-9 to TRBJ2-5; D is possibly TRBD2 (6 bases). Per germline, CDR1 SEHNR and CDR2 FQNEAQ (reference sequence). The CDR3 spans 15 residues. V lost 0 bases and J lost 5, with 13 bases in between.

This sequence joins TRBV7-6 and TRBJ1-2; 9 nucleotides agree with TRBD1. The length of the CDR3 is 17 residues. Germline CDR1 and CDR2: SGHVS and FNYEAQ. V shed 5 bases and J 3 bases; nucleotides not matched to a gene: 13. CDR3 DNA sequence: TGTGCCAGCAGCCTTGGGGGTCGGACAGGGGTTTACTATGGCTACACCTTC. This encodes CASSLGGRTGVYYGYTF.

The CDR3 DNA follows: TGTGCCAGCAGCTTTAGCGGGGGGGCCGGGTGGAATGAGCAGTTCTTC. This encodes CASSFSGGAGWNEQFF. The J gene is TRBJ2-1, the V gene TRBV7-2; TRBD2 aligns across 11 bases. Unmatched junction bases numbered 8, after V lost 3 bases and J lost 7 bases. The CDR3 sequence is 16 residues long. Germline assignment: CDR1 SGHTA and CDR2 FQGNSA.

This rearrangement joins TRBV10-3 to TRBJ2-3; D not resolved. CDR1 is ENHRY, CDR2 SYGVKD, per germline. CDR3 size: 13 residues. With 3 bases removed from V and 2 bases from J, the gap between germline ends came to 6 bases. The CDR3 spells CAISDGYTDTQYF. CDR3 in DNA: TGTGCCATCAGTGATGGCTACACAGATACGCAGTATTTT.

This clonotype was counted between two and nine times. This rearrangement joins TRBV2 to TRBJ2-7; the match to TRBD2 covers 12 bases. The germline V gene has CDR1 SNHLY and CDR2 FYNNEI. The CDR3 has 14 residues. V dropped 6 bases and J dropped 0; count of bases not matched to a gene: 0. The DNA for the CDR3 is TGTGCCAGCAGGACTAGCGGGGGCTCCTACGAGCAGTACTTC. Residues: CASRTSGGSYEQYF.

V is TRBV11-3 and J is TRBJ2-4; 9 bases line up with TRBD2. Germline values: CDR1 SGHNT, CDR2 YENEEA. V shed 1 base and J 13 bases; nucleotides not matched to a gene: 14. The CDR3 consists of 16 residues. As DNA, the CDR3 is TGTGCCAGCAGCTTAGGTGTAGCGGGGGCATACAATGAGCAGTACTTC. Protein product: CASSLGVAGAYNEQYF. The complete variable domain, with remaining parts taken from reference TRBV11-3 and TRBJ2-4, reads EAGVVQSPRYKIIEKKQPVAFWCNPISGHNTLYWYLQNLGQGPELLIRYENEEAVDDSQLPKDRFSAERLKGVDSTLKIQPAELGDSAVYLCASSLGVAGAYNEQYFGAGTRLSVL.

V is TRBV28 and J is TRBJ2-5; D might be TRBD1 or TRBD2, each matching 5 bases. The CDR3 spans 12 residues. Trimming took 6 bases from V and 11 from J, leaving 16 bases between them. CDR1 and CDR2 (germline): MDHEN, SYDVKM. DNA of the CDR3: TGTGCCAGCAGCTCGCCCCCCGAGGGGCAGTACTTC. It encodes CASSSPPEGQYF.